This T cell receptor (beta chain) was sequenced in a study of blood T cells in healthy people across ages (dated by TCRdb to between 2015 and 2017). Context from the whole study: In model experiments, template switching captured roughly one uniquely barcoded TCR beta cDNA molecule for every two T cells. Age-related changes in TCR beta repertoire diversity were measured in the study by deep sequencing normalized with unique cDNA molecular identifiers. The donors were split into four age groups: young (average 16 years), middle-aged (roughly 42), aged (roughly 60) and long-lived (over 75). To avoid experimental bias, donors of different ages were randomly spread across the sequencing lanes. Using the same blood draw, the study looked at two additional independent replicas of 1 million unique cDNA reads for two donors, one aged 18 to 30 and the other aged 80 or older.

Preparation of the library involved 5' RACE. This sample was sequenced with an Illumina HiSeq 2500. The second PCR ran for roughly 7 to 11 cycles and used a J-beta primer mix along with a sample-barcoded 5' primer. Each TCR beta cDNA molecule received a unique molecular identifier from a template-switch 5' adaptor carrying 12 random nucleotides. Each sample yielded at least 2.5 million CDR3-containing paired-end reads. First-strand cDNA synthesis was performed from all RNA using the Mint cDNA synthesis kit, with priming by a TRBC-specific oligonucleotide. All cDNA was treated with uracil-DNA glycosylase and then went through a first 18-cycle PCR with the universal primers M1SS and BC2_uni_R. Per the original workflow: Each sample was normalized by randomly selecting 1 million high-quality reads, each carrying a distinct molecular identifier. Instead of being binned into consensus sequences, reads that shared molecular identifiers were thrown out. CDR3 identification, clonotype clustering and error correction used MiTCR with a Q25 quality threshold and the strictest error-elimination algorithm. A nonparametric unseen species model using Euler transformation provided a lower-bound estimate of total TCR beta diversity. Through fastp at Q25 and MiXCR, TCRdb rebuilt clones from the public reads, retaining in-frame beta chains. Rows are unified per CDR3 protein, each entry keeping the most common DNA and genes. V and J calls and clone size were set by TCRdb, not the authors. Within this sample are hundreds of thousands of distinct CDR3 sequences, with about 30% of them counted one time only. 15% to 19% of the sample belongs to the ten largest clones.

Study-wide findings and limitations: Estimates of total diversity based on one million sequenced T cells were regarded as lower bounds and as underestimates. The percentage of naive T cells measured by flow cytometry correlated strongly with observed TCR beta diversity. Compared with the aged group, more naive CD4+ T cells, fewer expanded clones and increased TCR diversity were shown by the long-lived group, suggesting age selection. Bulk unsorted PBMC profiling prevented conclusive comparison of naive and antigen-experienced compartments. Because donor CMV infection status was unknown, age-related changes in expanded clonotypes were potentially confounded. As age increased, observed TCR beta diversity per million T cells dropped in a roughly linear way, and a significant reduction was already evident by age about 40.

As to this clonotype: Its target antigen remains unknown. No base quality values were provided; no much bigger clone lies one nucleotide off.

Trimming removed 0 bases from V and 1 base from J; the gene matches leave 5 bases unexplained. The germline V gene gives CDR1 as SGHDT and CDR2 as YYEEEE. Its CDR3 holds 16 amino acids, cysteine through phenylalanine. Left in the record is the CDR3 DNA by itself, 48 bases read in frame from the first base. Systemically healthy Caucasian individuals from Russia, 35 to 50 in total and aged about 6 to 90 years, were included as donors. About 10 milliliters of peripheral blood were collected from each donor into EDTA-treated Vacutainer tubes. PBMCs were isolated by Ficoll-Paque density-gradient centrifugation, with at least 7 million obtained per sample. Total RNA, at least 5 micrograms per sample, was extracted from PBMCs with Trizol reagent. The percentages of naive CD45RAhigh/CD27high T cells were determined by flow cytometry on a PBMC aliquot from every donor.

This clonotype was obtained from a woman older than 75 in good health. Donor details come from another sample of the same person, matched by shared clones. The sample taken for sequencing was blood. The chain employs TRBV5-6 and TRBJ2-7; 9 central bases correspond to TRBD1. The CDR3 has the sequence CASSLVVGQGSYEQYF. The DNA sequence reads TGTGCCAGCAGCTTGGTTGTGGGACAGGGATCCTACGAGCAGTACTTC.